The text below deals with one T cell receptor (beta chain). This clone was counted a single time. Its cognate antigen has yet to be identified. No base-level quality is on record; no much larger clone is a single base apart. Including cysteine and phenylalanine, the CDR3 has 15 amino acids. Just the 45-base CDR3 DNA is kept, in frame starting at base 1. Trimming removed 4 bases from V and 7 bases from J; the gene matches leave 9 bases unexplained. CDR1 and CDR2 were assigned from the germline V gene as SGHRS and YFSETQ. This record comes from a study of T cell changes during pregnancy in multiple sclerosis (dated by TCRdb to 2018 to 2020). At the level of the whole study: The study looked at changes in the T cell repertoire across pregnancy in women with multiple sclerosis.

Libraries were built with the immunoSEQ multiplex PCR assay. Entries here come from immuneACCESS through TCRdb and include only in-frame sequences with V and J called. Some clones fail to appear in such tables; in the studies checked, an unresolved V gene covers under half of the shortfall, and the cause of the remainder is unknown. Present in this sample are more than 11,000 clones, more than 80% of which were seen just once. The top ten clones comprise roughly 2.8% of the sample. The sequence links TRBV5-1 to TRBJ2-1; 9 central nucleotides agree with TRBD2. This receptor was identified in a female donor in good health, enrolled as a control in a pregnancy study. Material: peripheral blood, obtained in the second trimester of pregnancy. The DNA sequence is TGCGCCAGCAGCCCCACCGGGGCGGGAGGGAATGAGCAGTTCTTC. Translated, this is CASSPTGAGGNEQFF.